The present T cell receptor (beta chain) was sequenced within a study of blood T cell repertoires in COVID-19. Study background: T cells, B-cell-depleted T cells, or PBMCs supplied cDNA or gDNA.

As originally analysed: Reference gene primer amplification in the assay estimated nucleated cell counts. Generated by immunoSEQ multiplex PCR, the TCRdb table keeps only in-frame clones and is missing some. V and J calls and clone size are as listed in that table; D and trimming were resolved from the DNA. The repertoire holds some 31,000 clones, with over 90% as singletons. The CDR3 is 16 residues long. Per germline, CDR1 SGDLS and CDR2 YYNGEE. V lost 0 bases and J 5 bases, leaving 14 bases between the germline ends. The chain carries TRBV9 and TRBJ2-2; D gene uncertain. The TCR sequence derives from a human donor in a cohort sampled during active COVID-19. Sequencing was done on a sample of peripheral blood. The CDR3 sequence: CASSVGGVTQTGELFF. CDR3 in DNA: TGTGCCAGCAGCGTAGGAGGTGTCACTCAAACCGGGGAGCTGTTTTTT.